Below are 13 T cell receptor beta chains sequenced from a single sample in a study of technical replicates of blood from a handful of donors. Profiled with immunoSEQ multiplex PCR; TCRdb holds only in-frame clones, not every one. This table has tens of thousands of clones, roughly nine tenths appearing once. Sequencing was done on a sample of T cells isolated from PBMCs. The receptor source for this set is a human donor in good health. Some clones in this sample may be carry-over from other donors' samples.

This clone was counted once. This CDR3 reads CAWCGTEKKPYEQYF. CDR3 coding DNA: TGTGCCTGGTGCGGGACAGAAAAAAAACCCTACGAGCAGTACTTC. The chain recombines TRBV30 with TRBJ2-7, with a tentative D call TRBD1 (7 bases). This CDR3 comprises 15 residues. V gave up 5 bases and J gave up 2 bases, with 19 bases separating them. Germline V gives CDR1 GTSNPN, CDR2 SVGIG (reference sequence).

V usage is TRBV6-5 and J usage is TRBJ1-2; D remains unclear. This CDR3 is built from 13 residues. Germline V gene sequence: CDR1 MNHEY, CDR2 SVGAGI. The V end lost 2 bases, the J end lost 2 bases, and 6 bases lay between the germline ends. CDR3 nucleotides: TGTGCCAGCAGTTACAACGGGAACTATGGCTACACCTTC. This gives the protein CASSYNGNYGYTF.

The chain employs TRBV9 and TRBJ1-4; no clear D. V was pared by 0 bases and J by 0 bases, with 6 bases between. The CDR3 sequence is 15 residues long. Germline CDR1 SGDLS, CDR2 YYNGEE. CDR3 DNA: TGTGCCAGCAGCGTAGCCAGTTCAACTAATGAAAAACTGTTTTTT. Translating it yields CASSVASSTNEKLFF.

This clone was seen only a few times. This CDR3 is CASSLQGPYTEAFF. As DNA, the CDR3 is TGTGCCAGCAGCTTACAGGGGCCCTACACTGAAGCTTTCTTT. The chain joins TRBV6-1 to TRBJ1-1, with TRBD1 identical over 7 bases. Trimming removed 6 bases from V and 3 bases from J; junction bases left unmatched: 7. In germline, CDR1 is MNHNS, CDR2 SASEGT. CDR3 length equals 14 residues.

The V and J genes are TRBV6-5 and TRBJ2-7; D perhaps matches TRBD1 (6 bases). Germline CDR1 is MNHEY and CDR2 is SVGAGI. This CDR3 is built from 13 residues. Between the trimmed V and J ends, which lost 6 bases and 3 bases, there was a span of 12 bases. CDR3 DNA: TGTGCCAGCAGACCGACAGGAAACTACGAGCAGTACTTC. Translating gives CASRPTGNYEQYF.

This chain links TRBV18 with TRBJ2-6; 8 positions agree with TRBD1. The ends lost 3 bases at V and 0 bases at J; junction bases unmatched: 4. CDR1 and CDR2 from the germline V gene are KGHSH and LQKENI. This CDR3 is built from 17 residues. CDR3 amino acids: CASSPGTGGSGANVLTF. For the CDR3, the DNA is TGTGCCAGCTCACCCGGGACAGGAGGCTCTGGGGCCAACGTCCTGACTTTC.

The chain is built from TRBV6-4 and TRBJ1-5; D is undetermined. V was cut by 8 bases and J by 0 bases, with 20 bases left in between. The CDR3 covers 17 residues. The V gene's germline CDR1 is MRHNA and CDR2 SNTAGT. The CDR3 region has the DNA TGTGCCAGCGGACGGGAGCCAGTTGGGCCTAGCAATCAGCCCCAGCATTTT. Amino acid sequence: CASGREPVGPSNQPQHF.

CDR3 protein: CASKQDNSYNEQFF. DNA for the CDR3: TGTGCCAGCAAACAGGATAACTCCTACAATGAGCAGTTCTTC. This chain joins TRBV11-3 and TRBJ2-1, with D possibly TRBD1 on 5 matching bases. V lost 7 bases to trimming and J lost 0 bases, with 10 bases between them. The CDR3 has 14 amino acids. Per germline, CDR1 SGHNT and CDR2 YENEEA. The whole variable domain, remainder taken from reference TRBV11-3 and TRBJ2-1, is EAGVVQSPRYKIIEKKQPVAFWCNPISGHNTLYWYLQNLGQGPELLIRYENEEAVDDSQLPKDRFSAERLKGVDSTLKIQPAELGDSAVYLCASKQDNSYNEQFFGPGTRLTVL.

In its sample, this clone was seen once. This chain joins TRBV10-2 and TRBJ2-1, with D possibly TRBD1 on 6 matching bases. There are 13 residues in the CDR3. With 2 bases removed from V and 6 bases from J, the gap between germline ends came to 8 bases. The germline V gene encodes CDR1 WSHSY and CDR2 SAAADI. CDR3 sequence reads: CASSEGQLNEQFF. As DNA, the CDR3 is TGCGCCAGCAGTGAGGGACAGCTCAATGAGCAGTTCTTC.

The CDR3 loop is CASSFFWDRDSGNTIYF. CDR3 in DNA: TGTGCCAGCAGTTTCTTTTGGGACAGGGACTCTGGAAACACCATATATTTT. V is TRBV28 and J is TRBJ1-3, with TRBD1 identical over 9 bases. The CDR3 extends over 17 amino acids. Germline V gene lookup returns CDR1 MDHEN and CDR2 SYDVKM. Trimming removed 3 bases from V and 0 bases from J; junction bases left unmatched: 6.

Notes on this clone: An end of the junction differs from the germline gene, which may be a read error. The chain uses TRBV7-9 and TRBJ2-1; the match to TRBD1 covers 7 bases. This CDR3 contains 12 residues. Germline values: CDR1 SEHNR, CDR2 FQNEAQ (reference sequence). CDR3 sequence reads: CASSRKTGQLIF. DNA of the CDR3: TGTGCCAGCAGCCGGAAGACGGGACAGTTAATCTTC.

This clone was counted once. The gene calls are TRBV30 and TRBJ1-5; D gene ambiguous. The germline gives CDR1 GTSNPN, CDR2 SVGIG (reference sequence). Trimming removed 0 bases from V and 5 bases from J, with 8 bases in between. The CDR3 has 13 residues. DNA for the CDR3: TGTGCCTGGAGTGTACTCGTCCATCAGCCCCAGCATTTT. Residues: CAWSVLVHQPQHF.

This chain joins TRBV10-2 and TRBJ2-1, with TRBD2 matching over 10 bases. The ends lost 3 bases at V and 1 base at J; junction bases unmatched: 6. Germline V gives CDR1 WSHSY, CDR2 SAAADI. The CDR3 has 17 residues. The CDR3 DNA reads TGCGCCAGCAGTGATCTAGCGGGAGATAGGTCCTACAATGAGCAGTTCTTC. It translates to CASSDLAGDRSYNEQFF.